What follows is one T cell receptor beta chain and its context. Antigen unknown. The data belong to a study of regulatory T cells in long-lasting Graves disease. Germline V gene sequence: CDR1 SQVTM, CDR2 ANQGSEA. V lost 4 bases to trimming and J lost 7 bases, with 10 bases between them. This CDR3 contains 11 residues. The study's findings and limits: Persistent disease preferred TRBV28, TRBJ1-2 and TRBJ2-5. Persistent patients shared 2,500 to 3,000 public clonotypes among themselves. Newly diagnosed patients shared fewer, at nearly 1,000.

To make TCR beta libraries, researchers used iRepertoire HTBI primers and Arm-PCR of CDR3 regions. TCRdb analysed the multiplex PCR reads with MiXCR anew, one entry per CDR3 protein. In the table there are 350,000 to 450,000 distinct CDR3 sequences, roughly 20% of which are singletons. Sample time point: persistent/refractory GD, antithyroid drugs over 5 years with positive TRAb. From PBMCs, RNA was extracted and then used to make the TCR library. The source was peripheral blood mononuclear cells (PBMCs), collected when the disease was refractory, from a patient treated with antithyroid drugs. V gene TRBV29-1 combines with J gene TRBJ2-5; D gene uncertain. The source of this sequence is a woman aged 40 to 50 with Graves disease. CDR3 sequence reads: CSVVGRGTQYF. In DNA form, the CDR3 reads TGCAGCGTTGTTGGTCGTGGGACCCAGTACTTC. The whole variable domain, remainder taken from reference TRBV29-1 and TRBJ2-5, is SAVISQKPSRDICQRGTSLTIQCQVDSQVTMMFWYRQQPGQSLTLIATANQGSEATYESGFVIDKFPISRPNLTFSTLTVSNMSPEDSSIYLCSVVGRGTQYFGPGTRLLVL.